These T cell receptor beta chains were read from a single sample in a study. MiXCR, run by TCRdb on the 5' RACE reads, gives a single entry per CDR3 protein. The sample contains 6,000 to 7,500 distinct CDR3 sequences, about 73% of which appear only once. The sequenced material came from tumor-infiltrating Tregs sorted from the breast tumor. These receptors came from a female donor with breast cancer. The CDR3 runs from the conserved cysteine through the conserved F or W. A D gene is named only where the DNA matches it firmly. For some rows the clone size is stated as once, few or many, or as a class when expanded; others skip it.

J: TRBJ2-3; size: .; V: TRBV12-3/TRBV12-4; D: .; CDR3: CASSPQTDTQYF; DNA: TGTGCCAGCAGCCCACAAACAGATACGCAGTATTTT
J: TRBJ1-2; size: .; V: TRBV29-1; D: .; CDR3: CSVGSSDGYTF; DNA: TGCAGCGTTGGTTCCTCCGATGGCTACACCTTC
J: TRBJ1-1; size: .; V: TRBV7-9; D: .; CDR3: CASSLAQGTEAFF; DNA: TGTGCCAGCAGCTTAGCGCAGGGAACTGAAGCTTTCTTT
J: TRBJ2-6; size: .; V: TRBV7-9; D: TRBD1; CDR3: CASSPGGGANVLTF; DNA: TGTGCCAGCAGCCCAGGGGGTGGGGCCAACGTCCTGACTTTC
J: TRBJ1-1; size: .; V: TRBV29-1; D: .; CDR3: CSVRTLNTEAFF; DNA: TGCAGCGTCAGGACACTGAACACTGAAGCTTTCTTT
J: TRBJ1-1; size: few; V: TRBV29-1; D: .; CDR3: CSVEESSPNTEAFF; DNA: TGCAGCGTTGAAGAGTCCAGCCCGAACACTGAAGCTTTCTTT
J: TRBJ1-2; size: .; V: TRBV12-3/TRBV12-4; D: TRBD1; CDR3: CASSLRTGYGYTF; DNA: TGTGCCAGCAGTTTAAGGACAGGGTATGGCTACACCTTC
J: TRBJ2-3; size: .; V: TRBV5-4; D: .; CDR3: CASSDQAAGDTQYF; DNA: TGTGCCAGCAGCGACCAGGCCGCGGGAGATACGCAGTATTTT
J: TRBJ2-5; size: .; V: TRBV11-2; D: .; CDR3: CASSFGLPHETQYF; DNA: TGTGCCAGCAGCTTTGGGTTACCCCATGAGACCCAGTACTTC
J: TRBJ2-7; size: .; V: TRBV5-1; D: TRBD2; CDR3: CASSLLAGYDSEQYF; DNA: TGCGCCAGCAGCTTGTTAGCGGGTTATGATAGCGAGCAGTACTTC
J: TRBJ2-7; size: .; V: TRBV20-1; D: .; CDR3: CSARKLGGSYYEQYF; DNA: TGCAGTGCTAGAAAGTTGGGTGGATCATACTACGAGCAGTACTTC
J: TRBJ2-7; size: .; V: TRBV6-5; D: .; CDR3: CASRPGVLSEQYF; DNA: TGTGCCAGCAGACCTGGGGTCCTGAGCGAGCAGTACTTC
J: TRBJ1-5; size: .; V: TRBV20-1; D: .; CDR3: CSAKGENSNQPQHF; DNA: TGCAGTGCTAAGGGAGAGAATAGCAATCAGCCCCAGCATTTT
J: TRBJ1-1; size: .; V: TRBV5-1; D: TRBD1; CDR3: CASSPPTGLTEAFF; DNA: TGCGCCAGCAGCCCACCGACAGGGTTGACTGAAGCTTTCTTT
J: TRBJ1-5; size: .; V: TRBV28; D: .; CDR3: CASSTNQPQHF; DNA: TGTGCCAGCAGCACCAACCAGCCCCAGCATTTT
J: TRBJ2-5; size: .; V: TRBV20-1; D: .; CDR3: CSVGQAHQETQYF; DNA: TGCAGTGTGGGTCAGGCTCACCAAGAGACCCAGTACTTC
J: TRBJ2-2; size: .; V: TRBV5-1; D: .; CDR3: CASSRGNTGELFF; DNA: TGCGCCAGCAGTAGGGGAAACACCGGGGAGCTGTTTTTT
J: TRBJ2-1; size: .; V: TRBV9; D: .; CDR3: CASSVATLGNEQFF; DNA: TGTGCCAGCAGCGTAGCTACCCTGGGGAATGAGCAGTTCTTC
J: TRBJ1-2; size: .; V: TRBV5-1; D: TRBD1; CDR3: CASSSGQGTYGYTF; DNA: TGCGCCAGCAGCTCAGGACAGGGAACCTATGGCTACACCTTC
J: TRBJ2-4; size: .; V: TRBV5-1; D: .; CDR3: CASSAENIQYF; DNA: TGCGCCAGCAGCGCGGAAAACATTCAGTACTTC
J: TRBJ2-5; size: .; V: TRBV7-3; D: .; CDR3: CASSLKEGGTQYF; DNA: TGTGCCAGCAGCTTAAAGGAGGGGGGGACCCAGTACTTC
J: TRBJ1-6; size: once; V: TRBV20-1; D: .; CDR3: CSARGLGNSYNSPLHF; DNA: TGCAGTGCGCGAGGGCTGGGAAACTCCTATAATTCACCCCTCCACTTT
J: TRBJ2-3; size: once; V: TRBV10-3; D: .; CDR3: CAISDSLADTQYF; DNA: TGTGCCATCAGTGATTCACTAGCCGATACGCAGTATTTT
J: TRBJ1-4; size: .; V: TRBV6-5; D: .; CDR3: CASSYSSTPTNEKLFF; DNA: TGTGCCAGCAGTTACTCCTCCACCCCAACTAATGAAAAACTGTTTTTT
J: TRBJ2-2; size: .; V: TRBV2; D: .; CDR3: CASSVNWELFF; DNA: TGTGCCAGCAGTGTCAATTGGGAGCTGTTTTTT
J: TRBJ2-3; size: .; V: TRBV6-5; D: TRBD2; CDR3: CASTQLAGGTDTQYF; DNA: TGTGCCAGCACTCAACTAGCGGGGGGCACAGATACGCAGTATTTT
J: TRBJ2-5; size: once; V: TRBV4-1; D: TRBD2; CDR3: CASSQARSGRAETQYF; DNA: TGCGCCAGCAGCCAGGCAAGGAGCGGGAGGGCCGAGACCCAGTACTTC
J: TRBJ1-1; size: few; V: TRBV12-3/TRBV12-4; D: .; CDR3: CASSFGHQNTEAFF; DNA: TGTGCCAGCAGTTTTGGGCATCAGAACACTGAAGCTTTCTTT
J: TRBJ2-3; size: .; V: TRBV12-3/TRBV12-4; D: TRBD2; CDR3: CASSLRREGVTQYF; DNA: TGTGCCAGCAGTTTGAGGCGGGAGGGGGTCACGCAGTATTTT
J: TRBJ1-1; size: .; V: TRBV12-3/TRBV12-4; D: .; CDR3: CASSFAVNTEAFF; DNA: TGTGCCAGCAGTTTCGCGGTGAACACTGAAGCTTTCTTT
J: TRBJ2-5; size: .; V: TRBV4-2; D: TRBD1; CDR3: CASSQVGQGMSETQYF; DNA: TGTGCCAGCAGCCAAGTGGGACAGGGGATGAGTGAGACCCAGTACTTC
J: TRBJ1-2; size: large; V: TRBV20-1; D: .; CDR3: CSATPGAYGYTF; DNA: TGCAGTGCTACTCCGGGAGCCTATGGCTACACCTTC
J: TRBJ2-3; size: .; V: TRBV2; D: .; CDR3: CAIKTRDTQYF; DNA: TGTGCCATCAAAACAAGAGATACGCAGTATTTT
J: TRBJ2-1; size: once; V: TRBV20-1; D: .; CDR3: CSATQNPYNEQFF; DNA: TGCAGTGCCACACAGAACCCCTACAATGAGCAGTTCTTC